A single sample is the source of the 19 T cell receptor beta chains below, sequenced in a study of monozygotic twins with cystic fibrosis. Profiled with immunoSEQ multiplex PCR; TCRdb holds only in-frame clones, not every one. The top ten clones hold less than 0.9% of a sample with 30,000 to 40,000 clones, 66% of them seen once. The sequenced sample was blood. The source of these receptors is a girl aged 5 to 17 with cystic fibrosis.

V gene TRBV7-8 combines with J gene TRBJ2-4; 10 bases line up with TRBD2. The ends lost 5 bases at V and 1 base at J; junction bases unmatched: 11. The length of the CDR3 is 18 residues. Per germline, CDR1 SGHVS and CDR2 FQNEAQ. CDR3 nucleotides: TGTGCCAGCAGCCTACGTCCTAGCGGGAGCGGGGCCAAAAACATTCAGTACTTC. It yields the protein CASSLRPSGSGAKNIQYF.

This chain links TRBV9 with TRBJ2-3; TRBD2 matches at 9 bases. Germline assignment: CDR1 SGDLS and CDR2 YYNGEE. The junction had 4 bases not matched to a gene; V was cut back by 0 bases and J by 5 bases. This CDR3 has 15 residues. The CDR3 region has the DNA TGTGCCAGCAGCGTAGGAGCGGGAGGTGGAGATACGCAGTATTTT. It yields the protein CASSVGAGGGDTQYF.

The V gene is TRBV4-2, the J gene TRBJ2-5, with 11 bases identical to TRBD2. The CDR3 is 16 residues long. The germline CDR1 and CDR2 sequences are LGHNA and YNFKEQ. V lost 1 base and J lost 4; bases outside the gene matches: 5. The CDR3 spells CASSQGVAGGAETQYF. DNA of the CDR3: TGTGCCAGCAGCCAAGGGGTAGCGGGAGGGGCAGAGACCCAGTACTTC.

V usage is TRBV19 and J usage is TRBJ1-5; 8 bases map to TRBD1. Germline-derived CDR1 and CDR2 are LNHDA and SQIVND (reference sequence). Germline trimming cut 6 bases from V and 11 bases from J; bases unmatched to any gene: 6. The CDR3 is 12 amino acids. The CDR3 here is CASRNRGTTQHF. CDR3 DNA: TGTGCCAGTAGGAACAGGGGGACGACCCAGCATTTT.

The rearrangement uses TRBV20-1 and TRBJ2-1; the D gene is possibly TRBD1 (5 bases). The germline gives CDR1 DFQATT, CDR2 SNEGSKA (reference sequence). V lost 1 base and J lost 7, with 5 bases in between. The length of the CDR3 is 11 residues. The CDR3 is CSARGQNEQFF. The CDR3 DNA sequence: TGCAGTGCTAGAGGACAGAATGAGCAGTTCTTC.

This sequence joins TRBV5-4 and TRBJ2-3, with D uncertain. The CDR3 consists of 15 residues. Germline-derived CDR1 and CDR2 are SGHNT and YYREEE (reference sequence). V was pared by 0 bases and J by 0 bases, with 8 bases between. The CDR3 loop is CASSLGGVSTDTQYF. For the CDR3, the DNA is TGTGCCAGCAGCTTGGGAGGAGTTAGCACAGATACGCAGTATTTT.

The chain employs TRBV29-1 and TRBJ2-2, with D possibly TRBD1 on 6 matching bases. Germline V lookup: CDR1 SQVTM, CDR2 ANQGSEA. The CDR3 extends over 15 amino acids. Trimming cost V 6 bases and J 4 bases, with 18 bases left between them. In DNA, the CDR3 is TGCAGCGTCGACGGGACACAACTCCTCACCGGGGAGCTGTTTTTT. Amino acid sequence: CSVDGTQLLTGELFF.

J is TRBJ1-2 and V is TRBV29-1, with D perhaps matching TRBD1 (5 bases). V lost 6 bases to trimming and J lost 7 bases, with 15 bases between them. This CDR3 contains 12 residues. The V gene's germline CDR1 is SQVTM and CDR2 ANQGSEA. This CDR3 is CSVDPRGTGYTF. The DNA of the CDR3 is TGCAGCGTGGACCCACGTGGGACTGGCTACACCTTC.

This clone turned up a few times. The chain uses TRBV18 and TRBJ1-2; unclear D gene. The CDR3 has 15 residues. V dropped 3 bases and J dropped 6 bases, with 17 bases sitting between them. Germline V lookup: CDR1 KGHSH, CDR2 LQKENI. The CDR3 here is CASSPNLEVRDGYTF. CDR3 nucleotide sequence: TGTGCCAGCTCACCGAATTTAGAGGTGAGGGATGGCTACACCTTC.

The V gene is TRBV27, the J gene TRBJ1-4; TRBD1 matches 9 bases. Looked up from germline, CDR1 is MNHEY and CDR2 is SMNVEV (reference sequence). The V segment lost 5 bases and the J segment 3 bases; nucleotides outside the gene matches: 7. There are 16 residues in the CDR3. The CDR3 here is CASSPGTGSANEKLFF. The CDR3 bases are TGTGCCAGCAGTCCCGGGACAGGGTCGGCTAATGAAAAACTGTTTTTT.

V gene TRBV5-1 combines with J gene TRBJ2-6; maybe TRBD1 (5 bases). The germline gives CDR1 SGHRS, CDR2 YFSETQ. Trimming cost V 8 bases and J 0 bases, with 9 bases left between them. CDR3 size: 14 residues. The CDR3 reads CASAQASGANVLTF. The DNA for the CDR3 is TGCGCCAGTGCACAGGCCTCTGGGGCCAACGTCCTGACTTTC.

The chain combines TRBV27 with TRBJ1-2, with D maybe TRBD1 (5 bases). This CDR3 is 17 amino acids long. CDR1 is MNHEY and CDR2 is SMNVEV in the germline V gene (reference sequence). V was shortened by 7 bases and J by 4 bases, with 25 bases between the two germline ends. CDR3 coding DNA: TGTGCCAGCAAACCTTCGGACCGGGGCAGTGACCTCTATGGCTACACCTTC. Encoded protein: CASKPSDRGSDLYGYTF.

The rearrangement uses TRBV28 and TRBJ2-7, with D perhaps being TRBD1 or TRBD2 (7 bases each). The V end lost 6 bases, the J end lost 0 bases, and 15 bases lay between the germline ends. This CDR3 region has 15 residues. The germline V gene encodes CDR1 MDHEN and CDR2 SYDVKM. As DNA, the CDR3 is TGTGCCAGCAGGGGGGGGACAGTGAGCTCCTACGAGCAGTACTTC. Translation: CASRGGTVSSYEQYF.

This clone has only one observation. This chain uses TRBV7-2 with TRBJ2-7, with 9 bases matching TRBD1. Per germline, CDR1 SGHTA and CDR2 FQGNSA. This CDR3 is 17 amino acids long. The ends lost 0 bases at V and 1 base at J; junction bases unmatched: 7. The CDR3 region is CASSLALGTGMSYEQYF. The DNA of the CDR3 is TGTGCCAGCAGCTTAGCGCTAGGGACAGGGATGTCCTACGAGCAGTACTTC.

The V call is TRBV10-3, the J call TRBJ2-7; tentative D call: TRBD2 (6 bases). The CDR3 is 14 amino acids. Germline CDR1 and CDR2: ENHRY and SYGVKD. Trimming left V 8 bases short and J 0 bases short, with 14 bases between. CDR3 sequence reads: CAIRETQGSYEQYV. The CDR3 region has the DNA TGTGCCATCCGGGAGACACAAGGCTCCTACGAGCAGTACGTC.

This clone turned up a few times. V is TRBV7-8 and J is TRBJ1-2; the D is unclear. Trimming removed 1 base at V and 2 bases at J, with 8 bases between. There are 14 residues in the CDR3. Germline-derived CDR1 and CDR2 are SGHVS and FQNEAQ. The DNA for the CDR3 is TGTGCCAGCAGCTTAGTGGGGTTAAACTATGGCTACACCTTC. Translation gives CASSLVGLNYGYTF.

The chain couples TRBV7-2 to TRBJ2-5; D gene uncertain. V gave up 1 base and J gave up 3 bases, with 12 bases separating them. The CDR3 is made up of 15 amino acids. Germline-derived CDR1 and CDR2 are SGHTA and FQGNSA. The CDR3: CASSLVQWLKETQYF. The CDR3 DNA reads TGTGCCAGCAGCTTAGTGCAGTGGCTTAAAGAGACCCAGTACTTC.

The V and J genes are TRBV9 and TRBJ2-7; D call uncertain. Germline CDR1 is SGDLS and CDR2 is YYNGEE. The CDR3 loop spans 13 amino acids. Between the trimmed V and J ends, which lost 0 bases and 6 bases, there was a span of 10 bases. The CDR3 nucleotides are TGTGCCAGCAGCGTAGACCAGGTTAGCGAGCAGTACGTC. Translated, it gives CASSVDQVSEQYV.

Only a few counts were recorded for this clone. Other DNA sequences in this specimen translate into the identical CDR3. The CDR3 nucleotides are TGCGCCAGCAGCTCCGGGACAGGAAACTATGGCTACACCTTC. It codes for CASSSGTGNYGYTF. The rearrangement uses TRBV5-1 and TRBJ1-2; 8 positions agree with TRBD1. V was clipped by 3 bases and J by 2 bases; unmatched bases: 3. The CDR3 sequence is 14 residues long. The germline V gene has CDR1 SGHRS and CDR2 YFSETQ.